The source of this T cell receptor beta chain is a study of identical twins. Germline loops: CDR1 SGHKS, CDR2 YYEKEE (reference sequence). J lost 5 bases, V lost 2 bases, and 5 bases had no gene match. There are 16 residues in the CDR3. TCRdb recomputed calls from the 5' RACE reads with MiXCR, one row per CDR3 protein. Here the sample spans roughly 540,000 distinct CDR3 sequences, approximately 22% being singletons. There are a few counts of this clonotype. These data also featured in a second study, about T cells expressing NK-cell markers.

The rearrangement joins TRBV5-5 to TRBJ2-1, with 12 bases matching TRBD1. The clonotype comes from a woman aged 18-30 years in good health. Sequenced input: CD4+ T cells sorted from blood. CDR3 coding DNA: TGTGCCAGCAGCTTTTTGGGACAGGGGGCCCACAATGAGCAGTTCTTC. This encodes CASSFLGQGAHNEQFF.